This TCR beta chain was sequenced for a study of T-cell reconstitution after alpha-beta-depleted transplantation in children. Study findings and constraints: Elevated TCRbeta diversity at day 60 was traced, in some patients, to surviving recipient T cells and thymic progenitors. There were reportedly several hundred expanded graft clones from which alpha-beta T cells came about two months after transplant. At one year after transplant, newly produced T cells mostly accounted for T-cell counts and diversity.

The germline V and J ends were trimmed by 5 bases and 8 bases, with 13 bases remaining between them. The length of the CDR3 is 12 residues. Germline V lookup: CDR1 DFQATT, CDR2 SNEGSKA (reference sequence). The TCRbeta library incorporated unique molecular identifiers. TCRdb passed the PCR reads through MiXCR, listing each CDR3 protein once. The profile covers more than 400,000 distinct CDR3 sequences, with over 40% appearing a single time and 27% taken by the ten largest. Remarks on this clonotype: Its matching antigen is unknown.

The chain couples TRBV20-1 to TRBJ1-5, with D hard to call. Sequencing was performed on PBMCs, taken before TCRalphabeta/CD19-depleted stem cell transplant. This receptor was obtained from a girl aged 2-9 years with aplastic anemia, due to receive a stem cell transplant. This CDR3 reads CSASEQGKPQHF. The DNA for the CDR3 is TGCAGTGCTTCGGAACAAGGAAAGCCCCAGCATTTT.